The 26 T cell receptor beta chains below come from one sample, sequenced in a study of blood T cell repertoires in COVID-19 (TCRdb year 2020). Receptors were amplified or captured by the immunoSEQ multiplex PCR assay. Entries here come from immuneACCESS through TCRdb and include only in-frame sequences with V and J called. Some clones fail to appear in such tables; in the studies checked, an unresolved V gene covers under half of the shortfall, and the cause of the remainder is unknown. The sample data list about 210,000 clones, and roughly 85% of these were observed just once. The ten largest make up 2.5% of the sample. Sequenced material: peripheral blood. The source of these receptors is a woman in her 40s with active or convalescent COVID-19.

This rearrangement joins TRBV30 to TRBJ1-5, with D perhaps TRBD1 (6 bases). Trimming removed 2 bases from V and 1 base from J, with 12 bases in between. CDR1 and CDR2 from the germline V gene are GTSNPN and SVGIG (reference sequence). The CDR3 has 15 residues. The CDR3 is CAWSLGGISNQPQHF. DNA for the CDR3: TGTGCCTGGAGTTTAGGGGGAATCAGCAATCAGCCCCAGCATTTT.

Details on this clone: One end of the junction is discordant with germline, which a read error may explain. The chain carries TRBV19 and TRBJ2-1, with D perhaps matching TRBD2 (7 bases). There are 16 residues in the CDR3. CDR1 is LNHDA, CDR2 SQIVND, per germline (reference sequence). CDR3 nucleotides: TGCAGCGGGGACAACGGGTCCGTAGGGTCCTACAATGAGCAGTTCTTC. Translated, it gives CSGDNGSVGSYNEQFF.

This clone occurred once. The rearrangement uses TRBV14 and TRBJ2-6, with TRBD1 identical over 11 bases. The CDR3 covers 18 residues. V dropped 4 bases and J dropped 0; count of bases not matched to a gene: 5. Germline CDR1 SGHDN, CDR2 FVKESK. The CDR3 is CASSPRDRGGSGANVLTF. The CDR3 DNA sequence: TGTGCCAGCAGCCCGCGGGACAGGGGGGGCTCTGGGGCCAACGTCCTGACTTTC.

The rearrangement links TRBV30 to TRBJ1-1; 8 nucleotides agree with TRBD1. The J segment lost 5 bases and the V segment lost 0 bases, leaving 8 bases of the junction unmatched. Germline V gene lookup returns CDR1 GTSNPN and CDR2 SVGIG (reference sequence). The CDR3 contains 15 residues. CDR3 amino acids: CAWSVPGRGRTEAFF. In nucleotides, the CDR3 is TGTGCCTGGAGTGTACCTGGCAGGGGGCGAACTGAAGCTTTCTTT. The full variable domain, completed using reference TRBV30 and TRBJ1-1, is SQTIHQWPATLVQPVGSPLSLECTVEGTSNPNLYWYRQAAGRGLQLLFYSVGIGQISSEVPQNLSASRPQDRQFILSSKKLLLSDSGFYLCAWSVPGRGRTEAFFGQGTRLTVV.

The chain has TRBV5-5 and TRBJ2-3; D is undetermined. The CDR3 is made up of 11 amino acids. V lost 4 bases, J lost 5 bases, and 5 bases lay in between. Germline V gene lookup returns CDR1 SGHKS and CDR2 YYEKEE (reference sequence). This CDR3 is CASSVQDTQYF. CDR3 sequence (DNA): TGTGCCAGCAGCGTCCAAGATACGCAGTATTTT.

The V and J genes are TRBV2 and TRBJ2-3, with 14 bases identical to TRBD2. The CDR3 is made up of 14 amino acids. J was trimmed by 7 bases and V by 6 bases; bases with no gene match: 3. Germline V gives CDR1 SNHLY, CDR2 FYNNEI. Written as DNA, the CDR3 is TGTGCCAGCAGATGGACTAGCGGGAGGAATACGCAGTATTTT. Its protein is CASRWTSGRNTQYF.

As DNA, the CDR3 is TGTGCCAGCAGCCCGGGGGGACGCTACGAGCAGTACTTC. The encoded protein is CASSPGGRYEQYF. The chain combines TRBV6-5 with TRBJ2-7; TRBD2 matches 7 bases. The CDR3 contains 13 residues. Germline loops: CDR1 MNHEY, CDR2 SVGAGI. Trimming removed 6 bases from V and 3 bases from J; junction bases left unmatched: 5.

V gene TRBV9 combines with J gene TRBJ1-6, with 7 positions matching TRBD1. The V gene's germline CDR1 is SGDLS and CDR2 YYNGEE. The J segment lost 6 bases and the V segment lost 4 bases, leaving 7 bases of the junction unmatched. This CDR3 has 15 residues. The CDR3 region has the DNA TGTGCCAGCAGCTTTCGGACAGGAGGTAATTCACCCCTCCACTTT. As protein: CASSFRTGGNSPLHF. Together with reference TRBV9 and TRBJ1-6, the CDR3 gives the full variable domain: DSGVTQTPKHLITATGQRVTLRCSPRSGDLSVYWYQQSLDQGLQFLIQYYNGEERAKGNILERFSAQQFPDLHSELNLSSLELGDSALYFCASSFRTGGNSPLHFGNGTRLTVT.

This chain links TRBV11-1 with TRBJ2-3; D call uncertain. Trimming stripped 1 base from V and 8 bases from J, with 16 bases between. CDR1 is SGHAT, CDR2 FQDESV, per germline (reference sequence). This CDR3 is 15 amino acids long. This CDR3 reads CASSLVVGQVGTQYF. Written as DNA, the CDR3 is TGTGCCAGCAGCTTAGTAGTGGGCCAAGTTGGTACGCAGTATTTT.

The rearrangement uses TRBV12-3 or TRBV12-4 and TRBJ1-4, with D possibly matching TRBD1 (5 bases). CDR3 size: 12 residues. Trimming left V 2 bases short and J 7 bases short, with 5 bases between. CDR3 loop: CASSLQGEKLFF. For the CDR3, the DNA is TGTGCCAGCAGTTTACAGGGTGAAAAACTGTTTTTT.

The chain links TRBV7-6 to TRBJ1-3; D not resolved. This CDR3 is 15 amino acids long. V was shortened by 3 bases and J by 0 bases, with 9 bases between the two germline ends. CDR1 is SGHVS, CDR2 FNYEAQ, per germline. CDR3 amino acids: CASSFDWSSGNTIYF. The DNA for the CDR3 is TGTGCCAGCAGCTTTGACTGGAGCTCTGGAAACACCATATATTTT. Full variable domain (missing parts from reference TRBV7-6 and TRBJ1-3): GAGVSQSPRYKVTKRGQDVALRCDPISGHVSLYWYRQALGQGPEFLTYFNYEAQQDKSGLPNDRFSAERPEGSISTLTIQRTEQRDSAMYRCASSFDWSSGNTIYFGEGSWLTVV.

V and J are TRBV5-6 and TRBJ2-1; D might be TRBD1 (6 bases). Germline-derived CDR1 and CDR2 are SGHDT and YYEEEE. V was pared by 0 bases and J by 8 bases, with 12 bases between. The CDR3 length is 14 residues. The CDR3 DNA sequence: TGTGCCAGCAGCTTGGGAGGCAGGGGCGATGAGCAGTTCTTC. Protein product: CASSLGGRGDEQFF.

The V and J genes are TRBV5-1 and TRBJ2-7; tentatively, D is TRBD1 (6 bases). Germline V CDR1 and CDR2: SGHRS, YFSETQ. The CDR3 sequence is 14 residues long. The V gene lost 7 bases and the J gene lost 2 bases, with 16 bases spanning the gap. CDR3: CASGWSQGPYEQYF. CDR3 nucleotide sequence: TGCGCCAGCGGTTGGTCGCAGGGGCCCTACGAGCAGTACTTC.

A single count supports this clone. The chain uses TRBV28 and TRBJ1-1; D unclear. The germline V gene encodes CDR1 MDHEN and CDR2 SYDVKM. The CDR3 loop spans 15 amino acids. The ends were cut back, 5 bases at V and 3 bases at J, with 16 bases in the middle. The CDR3 bases are TGTGCCAGCAGTCCCCCCGGACTGGCCTACACTGAAGCTTTCTTT. Translation gives CASSPPGLAYTEAFF.

J is TRBJ1-2 and V is TRBV6-5; 7 positions agree with TRBD1. V was pared by 2 bases and J by 4 bases, with 1 base of the junction left unmatched. Per germline, CDR1 MNHEY and CDR2 SVGAGI. The CDR3 contains 13 residues. This CDR3 reads CASSYRDSYGYTF. The CDR3 DNA reads TGTGCCAGCAGTTACAGGGACAGCTATGGCTACACCTTC.

The chain combines TRBV5-8 with TRBJ1-2; TRBD1 agrees at 7 bases. Trimming removed 1 base from V and 4 bases from J; junction bases left unmatched: 7. CDR3 length equals 15 residues. Germline V gene lookup returns CDR1 SGHTS and CDR2 YDEGEE. CDR3 in DNA: TGTGCCAGCAGCTTGCCCCGGGCAGGGGGCTATGGCTACACCTTC. This codes for CASSLPRAGGYGYTF.

This clone has more than one count but fewer than ten. This sequence joins TRBV30 and TRBJ1-1; 9 nucleotides line up with TRBD1. This CDR3 is 14 amino acids long. Germline V lookup: CDR1 GTSNPN, CDR2 SVGIG (reference sequence). The V segment lost 2 bases and the J segment 5 bases; nucleotides outside the gene matches: 6. The CDR3 sequence: CAWSFGTGKTEAFF. DNA for the CDR3: TGTGCCTGGAGTTTTGGGACAGGGAAAACTGAAGCTTTCTTT.

The genes are TRBV4-3 and TRBJ1-6, with D possibly TRBD1 on 6 matching bases. This CDR3 region has 16 residues. V lost 4 bases to trimming and J lost 5 bases, with 15 bases between them. In germline, CDR1 is LGHNA, CDR2 YSLEER. The CDR3 coding sequence is TGCGCCAGCAGCCGCGGTCGGGGGGGCGATAATTCACCCCTCCACTTT. It specifies CASSRGRGGDNSPLHF.

CDR3: CASTPDYSYNEQFF. CDR3 DNA sequence: TGTGCCAGCACCCCGGACTACTCCTACAATGAGCAGTTCTTC. This chain connects TRBV6-5 to TRBJ2-1, with D possibly matching TRBD2 (6 bases). The CDR3 has 14 amino acids. Trimming removed 7 bases at V and 0 bases at J, with 10 bases between. The germline CDR1 and CDR2 sequences are MNHEY and SVGAGI.

V and J are TRBV6-1 and TRBJ2-5; 10 bases are shared with TRBD2. CDR1 MNHNS and CDR2 SASEGT come from the germline V gene. The V and J ends lost 3 bases and 1 base, in that order; junction bases with no gene match: 5. The CDR3 extends over 16 amino acids. CDR3 sequence reads: CASSELLAGAQETQYF. The CDR3 region has the DNA TGTGCCAGCAGTGAGCTCCTAGCGGGGGCCCAAGAGACCCAGTACTTC.

The genes are TRBV4-2 and TRBJ2-1; D might be TRBD2 (5 bases). Trimming shortened V by 4 bases and J by 1 base, and 11 bases separated the two germline ends. The CDR3 totals 15 residues. The V gene's germline CDR1 is LGHNA and CDR2 YNFKEQ. The CDR3 region is CASSPGLGSYNEQFF. CDR3 coding DNA: TGTGCCAGCAGCCCTGGACTGGGTTCCTACAATGAGCAGTTCTTC.

This clone was recorded many times. The rearrangement uses TRBV7-3 and TRBJ2-7; 10 nucleotides match TRBD1. J gave up 4 bases and V 1 base, and 4 bases lay outside the gene matches. The CDR3 runs to 15 residues. CDR1 and CDR2 from the germline V gene are SGHTA and FQGTGA. The DNA for the CDR3 is TGTGCCAGCAGCTTAATTTCGGGACAGGGGTACGAGCAGTACTTC. Its translation is CASSLISGQGYEQYF.

The count of this clone is one. The chain is built from TRBV4-2 and TRBJ1-3; possibly TRBD1 for D (6 bases). The CDR3 sequence is 15 residues long. Trimming cost V 2 bases and J 3 bases, with 11 bases left between them. Germline assignment: CDR1 LGHNA and CDR2 YNFKEQ. The chain's CDR3 is CASSQSQGIGNTIYF. The CDR3 nucleotides read TGTGCCAGCAGCCAATCCCAGGGGATTGGAAACACCATATATTTT.

The genes are TRBV10-3 and TRBJ2-1; 8 bases are shared with TRBD2. CDR1 is ENHRY, CDR2 SYGVKD, per germline. The CDR3 sequence is 17 residues long. With 0 bases clipped from V and 3 bases from J, the junction kept 7 bases outside the gene matches. The CDR3 region has the DNA TGTGCCATCAGTGAGTCGGGGGCGGGAGGTGGCTACAATGAGCAGTTCTTC. Its translation is CAISESGAGGGYNEQFF.

This chain's CDR3 is CASSPDFGVYGYTF. CDR3 DNA sequence: TGTGCCAGCAGCCCCGATTTCGGGGTTTATGGCTACACCTTC. J is TRBJ1-2 and V is TRBV3-1 (or the pseudogene TRBV3-2); D is unclear. V was shortened by 4 bases and J by 5 bases, with 14 bases between the two germline ends. Germline CDR1 and CDR2: LGHDT and YNNKEL (reference sequence). The CDR3 loop spans 14 amino acids.

This chain links TRBV4-2 with TRBJ2-1, with 9 bases fitting TRBD2. CDR3 length equals 16 residues. V trimming: 1 base; J trimming: 4 bases; junction bases outside the gene matches: 5. The germline V gene has CDR1 LGHNA and CDR2 YNFKEQ. For the CDR3, the DNA is TGTGCCAGCAGCCAAGCTTGGACTAGCGTATACAATGAGCAGTTCTTC. Encoded protein: CASSQAWTSVYNEQFF.